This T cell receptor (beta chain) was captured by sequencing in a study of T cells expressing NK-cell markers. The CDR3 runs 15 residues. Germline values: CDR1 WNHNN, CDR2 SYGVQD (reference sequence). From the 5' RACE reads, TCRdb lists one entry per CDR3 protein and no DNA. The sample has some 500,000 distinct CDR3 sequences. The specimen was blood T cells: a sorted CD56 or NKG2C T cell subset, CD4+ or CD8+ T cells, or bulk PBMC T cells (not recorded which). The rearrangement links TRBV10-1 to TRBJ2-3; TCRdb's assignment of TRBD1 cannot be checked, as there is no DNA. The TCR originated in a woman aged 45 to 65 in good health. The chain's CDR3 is CASTRGQGITDTQYF.